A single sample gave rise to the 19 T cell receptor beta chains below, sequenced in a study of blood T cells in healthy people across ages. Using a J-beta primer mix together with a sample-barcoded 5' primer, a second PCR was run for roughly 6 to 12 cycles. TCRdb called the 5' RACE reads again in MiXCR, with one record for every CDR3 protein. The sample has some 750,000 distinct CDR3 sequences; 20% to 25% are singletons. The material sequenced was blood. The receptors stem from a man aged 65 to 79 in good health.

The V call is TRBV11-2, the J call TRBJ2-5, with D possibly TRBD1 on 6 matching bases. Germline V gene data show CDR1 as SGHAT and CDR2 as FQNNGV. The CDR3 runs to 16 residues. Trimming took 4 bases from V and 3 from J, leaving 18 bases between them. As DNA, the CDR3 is TGTGCCAGCAGCTCAGCTAGCATAAACAGGGAAGAGACCCAGTACTTC. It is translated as CASSSASINREETQYF.

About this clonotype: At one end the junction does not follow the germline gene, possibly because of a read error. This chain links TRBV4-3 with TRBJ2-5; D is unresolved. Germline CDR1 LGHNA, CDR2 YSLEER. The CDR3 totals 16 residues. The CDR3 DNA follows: TGCGGCAGCAGCCTTGAACATGCTGGGCTAGGAGAGACCCAGTACTTC. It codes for CGSSLEHAGLGETQYF.

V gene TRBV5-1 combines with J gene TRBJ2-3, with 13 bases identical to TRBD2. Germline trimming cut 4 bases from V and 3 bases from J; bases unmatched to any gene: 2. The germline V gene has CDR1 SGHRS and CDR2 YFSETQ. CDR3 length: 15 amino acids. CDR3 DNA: TGCGCCAGCAGCCGGACTAGCGGGGGTACAGATACGCAGTATTTT. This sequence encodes CASSRTSGGTDTQYF.

CDR3 DNA sequence: TGTGCCAGCAGCAAAAAGAATGGTGGGAGGGGTCTGAATGAGCAGTTCTTC. This encodes CASSKKNGGRGLNEQFF. The chain has TRBV21-1 and TRBJ2-1; TRBD2, the table's D call, was not compared with the DNA. TRBV21-1 is an annotated pseudogene. This CDR3 has 17 amino acids.

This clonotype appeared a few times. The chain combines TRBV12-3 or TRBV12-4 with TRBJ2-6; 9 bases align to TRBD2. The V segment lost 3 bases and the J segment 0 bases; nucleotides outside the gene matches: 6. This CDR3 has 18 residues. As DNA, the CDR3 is TGTGCCAGCAGTTTTCTAGCGGGGAGGGGCTCTGGGGCCAACGTCCTGACTTTC. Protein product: CASSFLAGRGSGANVLTF.

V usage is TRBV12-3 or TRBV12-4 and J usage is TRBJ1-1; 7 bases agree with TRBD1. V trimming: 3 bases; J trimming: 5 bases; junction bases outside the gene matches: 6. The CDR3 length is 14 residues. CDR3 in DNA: TGTGCCAGCAGTTTGAGGACAGGTTTAACTGAAGCTTTCTTT. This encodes CASSLRTGLTEAFF.

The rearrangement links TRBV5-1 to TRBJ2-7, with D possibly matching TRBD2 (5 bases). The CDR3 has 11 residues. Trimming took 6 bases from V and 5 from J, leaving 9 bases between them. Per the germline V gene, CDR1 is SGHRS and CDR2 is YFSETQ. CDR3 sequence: CASISGNEQYF. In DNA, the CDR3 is TGCGCCAGCATTTCGGGGAACGAGCAGTACTTC.

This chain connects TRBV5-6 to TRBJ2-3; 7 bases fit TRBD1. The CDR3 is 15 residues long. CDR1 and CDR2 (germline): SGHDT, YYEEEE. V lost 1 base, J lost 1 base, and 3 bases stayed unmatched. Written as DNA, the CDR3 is TGTGCCAGCAGCTTGTACGGGACAGGCACAGATACGCAGTATTTT. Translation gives CASSLYGTGTDTQYF.

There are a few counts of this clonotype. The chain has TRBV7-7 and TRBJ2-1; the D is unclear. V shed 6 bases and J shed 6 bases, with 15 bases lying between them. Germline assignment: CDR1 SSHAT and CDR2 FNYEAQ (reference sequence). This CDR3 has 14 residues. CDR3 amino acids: CASSLSGRGNEQFF. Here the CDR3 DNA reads TGTGCCAGCAGTTTATCGGGCCGCGGCAATGAGCAGTTCTTC. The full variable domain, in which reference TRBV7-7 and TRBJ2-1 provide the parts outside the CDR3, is GAGVSQSPRYKVTKRGQDVTLRCDPISSHATLYWYQQALGQGPEFLTYFNYEAQPDKSGLPSDRFSAERPEGSISTLTIQRTEQRDSAMYRCASSLSGRGNEQFFGPGTRLTVL.

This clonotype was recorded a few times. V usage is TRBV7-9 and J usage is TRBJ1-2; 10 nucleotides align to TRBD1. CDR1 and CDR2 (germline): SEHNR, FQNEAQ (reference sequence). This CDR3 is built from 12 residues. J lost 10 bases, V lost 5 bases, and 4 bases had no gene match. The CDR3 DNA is TGTGCCAGCAGCCCACGACAGGGGGCCTACACCTTC. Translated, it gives CASSPRQGAYTF.

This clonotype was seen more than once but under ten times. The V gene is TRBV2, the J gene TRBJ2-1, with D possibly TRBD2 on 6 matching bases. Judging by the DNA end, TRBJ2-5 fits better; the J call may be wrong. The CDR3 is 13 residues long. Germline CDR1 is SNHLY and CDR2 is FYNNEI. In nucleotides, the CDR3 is TGTGCCAGCGAGGACTACCTAGGGGAGACCCAGTACTTC. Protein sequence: CASEDYLGETQYF.

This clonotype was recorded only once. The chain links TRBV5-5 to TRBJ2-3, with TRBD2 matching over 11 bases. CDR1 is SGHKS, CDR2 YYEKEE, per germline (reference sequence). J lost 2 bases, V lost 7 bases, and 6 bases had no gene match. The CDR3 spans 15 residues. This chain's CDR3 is CASGTSGGYTDTQYF. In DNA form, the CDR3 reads TGTGCCAGCGGTACTAGCGGGGGCTACACAGATACGCAGTATTTT.

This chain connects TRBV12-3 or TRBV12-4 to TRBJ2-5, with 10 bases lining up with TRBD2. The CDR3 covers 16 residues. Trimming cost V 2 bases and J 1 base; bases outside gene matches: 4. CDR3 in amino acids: CASSLYSGGFQETQYF. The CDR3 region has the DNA TGTGCCAGCAGTTTATATAGCGGGGGGTTCCAAGAGACCCAGTACTTC.

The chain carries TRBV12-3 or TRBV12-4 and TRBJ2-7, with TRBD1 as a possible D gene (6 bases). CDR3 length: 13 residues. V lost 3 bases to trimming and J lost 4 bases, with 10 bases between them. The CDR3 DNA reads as TGTGCCAGCAGTTTTCAGGGGAAATACGAGCAGTACGTC. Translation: CASSFQGKYEQYV.

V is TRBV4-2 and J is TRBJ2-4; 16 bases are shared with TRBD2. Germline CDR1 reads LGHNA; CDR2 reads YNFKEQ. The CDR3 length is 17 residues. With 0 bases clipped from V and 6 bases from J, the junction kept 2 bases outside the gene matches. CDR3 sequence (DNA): TGTGCCAGCAGCCAAGAGGGGACTAGCGGGGGGGGAAACATTCAGTACTTC. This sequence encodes CASSQEGTSGGGNIQYF.

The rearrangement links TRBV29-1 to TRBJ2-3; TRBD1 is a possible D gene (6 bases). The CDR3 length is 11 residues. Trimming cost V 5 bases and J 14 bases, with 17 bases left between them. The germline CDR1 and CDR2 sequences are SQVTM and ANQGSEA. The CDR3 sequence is CSVNTGSRGYF. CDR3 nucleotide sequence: TGCAGCGTTAACACAGGGTCTCGTGGGTATTTT.

The CDR3 sequence: CASSLDSPTGNEKLFF. The CDR3 DNA is TGCGCCAGCAGCCTGGACAGCCCAACGGGTAATGAAAAACTGTTTTTT. This chain joins TRBV4-3 and TRBJ1-4, with D possibly being TRBD1 (6 bases). Germline CDR1 is LGHNA and CDR2 is YSLEER. Trimming stripped 4 bases from V and 4 bases from J, with 16 bases between. The CDR3 runs to 16 residues.

This CDR3 reads CASSLPQGAREKLFF. The CDR3, as DNA: TGTGCCAGCAGTTTACCCCAGGGGGCGCGTGAAAAACTGTTTTTT. The chain links TRBV28 to TRBJ1-4; 8 positions agree with TRBD1. The germline gives CDR1 MDHEN, CDR2 SYDVKM. V lost 2 bases and J lost 7; bases outside the gene matches: 6. This CDR3 has 15 amino acids.

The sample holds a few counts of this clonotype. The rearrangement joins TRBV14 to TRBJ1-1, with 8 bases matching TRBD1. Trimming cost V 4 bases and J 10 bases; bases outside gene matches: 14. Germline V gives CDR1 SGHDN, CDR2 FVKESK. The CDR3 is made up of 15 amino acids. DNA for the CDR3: TGTGCCAGCAGCCCAGGACAGGGAGGTTCATTTGGAGCTTTCTTT. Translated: CASSPGQGGSFGAFF.